The 2 T cell receptor beta chains in this list originate from one sample, sequenced in a study of cytomegalovirus exposure and HLA in healthy donors. Assay: immunoSEQ multiplex PCR; the TCRdb copy retains only in-frame clones and omits some. In the table there are some 160,000 clones, about 89% of which are singletons. What was sequenced was PBMCs. The receptors were gathered from a man between 18 and 35 years old in good health and CMV-seronegative.

The V and J genes are TRBV4-3 and TRBJ2-7; D is unclear. The V end was cut by 1 base, the J end by 1 base, with 17 bases between. The CDR3 is 17 amino acids. Germline V gene sequence: CDR1 LGHNA, CDR2 YSLEER. In DNA, the CDR3 is TGCGCCAGCAGCCAAGTCCCCCCGGCGAGGCAGTCCTACGAGCAGTACGTC. It yields the protein CASSQVPPARQSYEQYV.

The rearrangement joins TRBV6-1 to TRBJ2-5; D remains unclear. Trimming pared 4 bases from V and 2 bases from J, leaving 8 bases between. The CDR3 is 13 amino acids. Germline CDR1 reads MNHNS; CDR2 reads SASEGT. The CDR3 sequence is CASSGNRQETQYF. The CDR3 nucleotides are TGTGCCAGCAGTGGAAACAGACAAGAGACCCAGTACTTC.